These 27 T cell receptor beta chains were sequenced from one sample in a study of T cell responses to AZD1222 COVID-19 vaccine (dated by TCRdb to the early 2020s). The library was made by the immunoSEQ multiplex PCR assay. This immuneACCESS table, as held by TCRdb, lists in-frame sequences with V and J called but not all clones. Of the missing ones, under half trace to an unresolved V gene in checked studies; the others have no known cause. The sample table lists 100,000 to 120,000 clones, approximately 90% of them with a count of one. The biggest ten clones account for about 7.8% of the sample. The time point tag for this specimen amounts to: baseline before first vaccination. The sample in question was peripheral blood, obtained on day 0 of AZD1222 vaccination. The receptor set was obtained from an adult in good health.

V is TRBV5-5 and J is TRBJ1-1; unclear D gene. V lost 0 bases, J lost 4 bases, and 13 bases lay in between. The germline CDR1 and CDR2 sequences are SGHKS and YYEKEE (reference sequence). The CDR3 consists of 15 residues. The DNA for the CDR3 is TGTGCCAGCAGCTTGGCGGCATCGGGCGGCACTGAAGCTTTCTTT. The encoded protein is CASSLAASGGTEAFF. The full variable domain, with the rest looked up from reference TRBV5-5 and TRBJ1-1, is DAGVTQSPTHLIKTRGQQVTLRCSPISGHKSVSWYQQVLGQGPQFIFQYYEKEERGRGNFPDRFSARQFPNYSSELNVNALLLGDSALYLCASSLAASGGTEAFFGQGTRLTVV.

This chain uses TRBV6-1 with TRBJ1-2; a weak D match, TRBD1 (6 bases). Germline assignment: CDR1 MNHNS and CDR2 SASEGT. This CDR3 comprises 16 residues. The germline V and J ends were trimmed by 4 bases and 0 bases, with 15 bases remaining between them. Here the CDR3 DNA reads TGTGCCAGCAGTGGGTTCAACAGGGAGACTAACTATGGCTACACCTTC. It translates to CASSGFNRETNYGYTF.

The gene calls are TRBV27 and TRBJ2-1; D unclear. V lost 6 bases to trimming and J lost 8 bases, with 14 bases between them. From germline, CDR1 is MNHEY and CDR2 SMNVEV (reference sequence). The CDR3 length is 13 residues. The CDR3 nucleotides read TGTGCCAGCAGCGCTGACGCAGTCGATGAGCAGTTCTTC. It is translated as CASSADAVDEQFF.

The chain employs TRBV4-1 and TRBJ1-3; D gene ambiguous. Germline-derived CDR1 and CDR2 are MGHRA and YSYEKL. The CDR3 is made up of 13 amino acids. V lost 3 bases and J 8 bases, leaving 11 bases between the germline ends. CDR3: CASSHVPGDTIYF. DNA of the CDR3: TGCGCCAGCAGCCACGTCCCCGGGGACACCATATATTTT.

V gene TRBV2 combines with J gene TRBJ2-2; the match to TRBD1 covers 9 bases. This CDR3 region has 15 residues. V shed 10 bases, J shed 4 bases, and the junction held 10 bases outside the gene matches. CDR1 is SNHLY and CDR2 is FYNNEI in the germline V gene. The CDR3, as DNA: TGTGCCACATCACTGACAGGGGGAATCACCGGGGAGCTGTTTTTT. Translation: CATSLTGGITGELFF. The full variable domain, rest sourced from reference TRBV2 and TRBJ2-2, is EPEVTQTPSHQVTQMGQEVILRCVPISNHLYFYWYRQILGQKVEFLVSFYNNEISEKSEIFDDQFSVERPDGSNFTLKIRSTKLEDSAMYFCATSLTGGITGELFFGEGSRLTVL.

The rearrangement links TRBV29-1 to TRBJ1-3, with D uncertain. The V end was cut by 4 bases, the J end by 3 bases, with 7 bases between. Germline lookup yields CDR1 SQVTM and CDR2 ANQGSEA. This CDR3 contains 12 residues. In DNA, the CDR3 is TGCAGCGTTGCCCAGGATGGAAACACCATATATTTT. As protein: CSVAQDGNTIYF.

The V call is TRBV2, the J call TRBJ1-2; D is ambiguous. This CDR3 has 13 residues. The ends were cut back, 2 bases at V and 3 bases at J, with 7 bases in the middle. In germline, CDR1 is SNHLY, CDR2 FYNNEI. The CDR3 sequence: CASSERPYYGYTF. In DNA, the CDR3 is TGTGCCAGCAGTGAAAGGCCCTACTATGGCTACACCTTC.

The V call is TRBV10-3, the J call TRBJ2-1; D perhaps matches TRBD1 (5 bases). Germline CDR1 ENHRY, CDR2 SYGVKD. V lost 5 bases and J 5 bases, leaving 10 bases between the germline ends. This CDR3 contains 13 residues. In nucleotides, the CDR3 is TGTGCCATCAGTTGGACACTTAACAATGAGCAGTTCTTC. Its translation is CAISWTLNNEQFF.

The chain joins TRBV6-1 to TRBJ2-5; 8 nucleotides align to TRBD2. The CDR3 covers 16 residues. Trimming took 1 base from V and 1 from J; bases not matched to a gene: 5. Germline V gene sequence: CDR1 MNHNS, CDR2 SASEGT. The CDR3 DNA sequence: TGTGCCAGCAGTGAAGTAGTGGCGGGGGGCCAAGAGACCCAGTACTTC. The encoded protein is CASSEVVAGGQETQYF.

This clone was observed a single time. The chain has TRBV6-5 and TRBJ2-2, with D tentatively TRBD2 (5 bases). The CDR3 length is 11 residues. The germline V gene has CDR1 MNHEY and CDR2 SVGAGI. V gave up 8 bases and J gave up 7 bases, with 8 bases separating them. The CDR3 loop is CASRGVGELFF. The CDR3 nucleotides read TGTGCCAGCCGGGGTGTCGGGGAGCTGTTTTTT.

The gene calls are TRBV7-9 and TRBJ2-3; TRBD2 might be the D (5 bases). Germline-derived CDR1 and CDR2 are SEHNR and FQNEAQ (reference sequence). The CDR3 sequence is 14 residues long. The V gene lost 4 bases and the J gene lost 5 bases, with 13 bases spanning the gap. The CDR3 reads CASSSSGPLDTQYF. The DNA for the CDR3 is TGTGCCAGCAGCTCAAGCGGTCCGTTAGATACGCAGTATTTT.

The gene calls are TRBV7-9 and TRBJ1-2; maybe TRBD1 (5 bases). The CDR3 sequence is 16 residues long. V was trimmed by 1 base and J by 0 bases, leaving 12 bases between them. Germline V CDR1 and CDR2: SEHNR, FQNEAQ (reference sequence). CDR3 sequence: CASSLGRTSTNYGYTF. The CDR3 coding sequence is TGTGCCAGCAGCTTAGGTCGGACATCTACTAACTATGGCTACACCTTC. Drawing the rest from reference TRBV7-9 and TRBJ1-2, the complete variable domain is DTGVSQNPRHKITKRGQNVTFRCDPISEHNRLYWYRQTLGQGPEFLTYFQNEAQLEKSRLLSDRFSAERPKGSFSTLEIQRTEQGDSAMYLCASSLGRTSTNYGYTFGSGTRLTVV.

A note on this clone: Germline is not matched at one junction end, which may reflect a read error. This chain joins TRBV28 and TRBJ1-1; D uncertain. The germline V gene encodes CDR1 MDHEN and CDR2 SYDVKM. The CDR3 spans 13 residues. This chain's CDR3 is CASCFPTGTEAFF. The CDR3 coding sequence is TGTGCCAGCTGTTTCCCGACGGGAACTGAAGCTTTCTTT. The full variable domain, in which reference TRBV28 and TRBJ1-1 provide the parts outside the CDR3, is DVKVTQSSRYLVKRTGEKVFLECVQDMDHENMFWYRQDPGLGLRLIYFSYDVKMKEKGDIPEGYSVSREKKERFSLILESASTNQTSMYLCASCFPTGTEAFFGQGTRLTVV.

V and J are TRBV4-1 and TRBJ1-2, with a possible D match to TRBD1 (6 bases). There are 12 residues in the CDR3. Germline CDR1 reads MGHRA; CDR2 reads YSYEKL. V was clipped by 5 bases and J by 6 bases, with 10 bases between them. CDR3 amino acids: CASSDQGNGYTF. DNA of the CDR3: TGCGCCAGCAGCGATCAGGGGAATGGCTACACCTTC.

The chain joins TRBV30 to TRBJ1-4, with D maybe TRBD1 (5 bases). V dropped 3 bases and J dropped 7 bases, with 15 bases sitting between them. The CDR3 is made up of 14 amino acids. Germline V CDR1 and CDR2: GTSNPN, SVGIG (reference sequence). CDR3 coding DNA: TGTGCCTGGAGCGAAGTCAGGGTATTTGAAAAACTGTTTTTT. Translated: CAWSEVRVFEKLFF.

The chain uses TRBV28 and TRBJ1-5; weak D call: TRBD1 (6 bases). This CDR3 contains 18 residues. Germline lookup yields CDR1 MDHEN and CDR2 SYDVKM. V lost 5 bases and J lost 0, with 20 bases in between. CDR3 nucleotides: TGTGCCAGCAGTCCTCACCGGGACATCCTCTATAGCAATCAGCCCCAGCATTTT. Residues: CASSPHRDILYSNQPQHF.

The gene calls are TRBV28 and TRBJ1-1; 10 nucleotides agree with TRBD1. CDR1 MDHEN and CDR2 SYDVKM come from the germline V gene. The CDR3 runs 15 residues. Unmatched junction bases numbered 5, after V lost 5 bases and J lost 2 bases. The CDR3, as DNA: TGTGCCAGCAGTCTCCGGGACAGGGGTAACACTGAAGCTTTCTTT. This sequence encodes CASSLRDRGNTEAFF. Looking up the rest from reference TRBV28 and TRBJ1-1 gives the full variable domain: DVKVTQSSRYLVKRTGEKVFLECVQDMDHENMFWYRQDPGLGLRLIYFSYDVKMKEKGDIPEGYSVSREKKERFSLILESASTNQTSMYLCASSLRDRGNTEAFFGQGTRLTVV.

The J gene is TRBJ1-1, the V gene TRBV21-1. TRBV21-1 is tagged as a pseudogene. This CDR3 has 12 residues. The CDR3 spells CASSKGNTEAFF. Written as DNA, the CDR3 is TGTGCCAGCAGCAAAGGGAACACTGAAGCTTTCTTT.

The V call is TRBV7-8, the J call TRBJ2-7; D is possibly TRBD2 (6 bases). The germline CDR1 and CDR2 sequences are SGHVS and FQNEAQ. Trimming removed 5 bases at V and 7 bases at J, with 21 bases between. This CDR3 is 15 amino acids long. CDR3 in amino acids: CASSPTRDWKREQYF. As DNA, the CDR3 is TGTGCCAGCAGCCCCACTCGGGACTGGAAAAGGGAGCAGTACTTC. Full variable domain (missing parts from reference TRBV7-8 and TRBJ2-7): GAGVSQSPRYKVAKRGQDVALRCDPISGHVSLFWYQQALGQGPEFLTYFQNEAQLDKSGLPSDRFFAERPEGSVSTLKIQRTQQEDSAVYLCASSPTRDWKREQYFGPGTRLTVT.

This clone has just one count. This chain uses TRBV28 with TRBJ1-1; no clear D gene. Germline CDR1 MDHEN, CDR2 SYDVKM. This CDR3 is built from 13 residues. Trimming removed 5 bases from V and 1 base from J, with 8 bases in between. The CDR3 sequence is CASSPWENTEAFF. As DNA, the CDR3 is TGTGCCAGCAGTCCTTGGGAGAACACTGAAGCTTTCTTT. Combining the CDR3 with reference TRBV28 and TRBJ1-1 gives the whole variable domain DVKVTQSSRYLVKRTGEKVFLECVQDMDHENMFWYRQDPGLGLRLIYFSYDVKMKEKGDIPEGYSVSREKKERFSLILESASTNQTSMYLCASSPWENTEAFFGQGTRLTVV.

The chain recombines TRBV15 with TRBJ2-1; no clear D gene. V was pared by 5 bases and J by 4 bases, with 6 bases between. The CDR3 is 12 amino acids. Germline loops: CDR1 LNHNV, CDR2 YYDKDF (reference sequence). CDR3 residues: CATSANYNEQFF. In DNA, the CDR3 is TGTGCCACCAGCGCCAATTACAATGAGCAGTTCTTC.

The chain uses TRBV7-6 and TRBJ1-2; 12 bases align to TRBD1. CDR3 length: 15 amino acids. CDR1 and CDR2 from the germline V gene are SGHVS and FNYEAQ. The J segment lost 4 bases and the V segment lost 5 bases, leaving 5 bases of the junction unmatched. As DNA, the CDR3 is TGTGCCAGCAGCCTGGGACAGGGGGCAGGCTATGGCTACACCTTC. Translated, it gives CASSLGQGAGYGYTF.

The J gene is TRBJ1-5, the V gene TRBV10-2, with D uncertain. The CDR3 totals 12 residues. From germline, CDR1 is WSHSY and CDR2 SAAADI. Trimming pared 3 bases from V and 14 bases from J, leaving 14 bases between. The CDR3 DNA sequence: TGCGCCAGCAGTGAAGGAGGGCAGGTCAAGCATTTT. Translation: CASSEGGQVKHF.

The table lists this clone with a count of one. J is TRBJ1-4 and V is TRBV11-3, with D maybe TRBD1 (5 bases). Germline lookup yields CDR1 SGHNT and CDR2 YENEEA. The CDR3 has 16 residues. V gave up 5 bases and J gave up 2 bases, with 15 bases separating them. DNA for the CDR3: TGTGCCAGCAGCCGAGGTCACGGGGCTACTAATGAAAAACTGTTTTTT. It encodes CASSRGHGATNEKLFF.

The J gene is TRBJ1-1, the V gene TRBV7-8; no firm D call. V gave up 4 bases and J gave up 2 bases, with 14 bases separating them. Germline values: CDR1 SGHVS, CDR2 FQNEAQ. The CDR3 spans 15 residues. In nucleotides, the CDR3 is TGTGCCAGCAGCTCGAAACAGAGGGTCAACACTGAAGCTTTCTTT. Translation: CASSSKQRVNTEAFF.

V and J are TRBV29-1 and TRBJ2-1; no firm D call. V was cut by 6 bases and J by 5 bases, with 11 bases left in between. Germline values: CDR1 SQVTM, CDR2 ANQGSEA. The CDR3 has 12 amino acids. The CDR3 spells CSVLENNNEQFF. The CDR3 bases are TGCAGCGTCCTAGAAAACAACAATGAGCAGTTCTTC.

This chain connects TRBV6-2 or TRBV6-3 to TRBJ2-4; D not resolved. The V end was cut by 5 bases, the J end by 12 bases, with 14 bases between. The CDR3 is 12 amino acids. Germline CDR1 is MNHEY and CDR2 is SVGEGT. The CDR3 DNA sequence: TGTGCCAGCAGTCGGAATCCGGGTCCTCAGTACTTC. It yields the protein CASSRNPGPQYF.